This record concerns one T cell receptor (beta chain) sequence. This clone counts as medium-sized (0.01 to 0.1%). Its antigen is not yet known. Within one base of it there is no much larger clone, and no base qualities were kept. The study profiled bulk TCR beta-chain repertoires in matched peripheral blood, tumor and adjacent normal breast tissue taken from over 15 patients with early-stage breast cancer. Before surgery, whole blood (roughly 4.5-11 mL) was collected into EDTA tubes and processed within 2 hours. Ficoll-Paque centrifugation in SepMate-50 tubes was used to isolate peripheral blood mononuclear cells. For storage in liquid nitrogen, PBMCs were cryopreserved as aliquots of about 1.9 to 4 million cells in around 90% FBS with around 10% DMSO. Genomic DNA was extracted with the Qiagen AllPrep DNA/RNA Mini kit. This record comes from a study of early stage breast cancer tumors (dated by TCRdb to 2016 to 2017). Regarding the research as a whole: Of the roughly 16 invasive breast tumors, roughly eleven were found to be estrogen receptor-positive, progesterone receptor-positive and HER2-negative. Eight of the 12 ER+/PR+/HER2- tumors were invasive ductal carcinomas, while the other four were invasive lobular carcinomas. On average, each sample had 9.5 to 10-fold read coverage. Across all samples, over 2,000,000 templates representing over a million unique clonotypes were detected. On the study overall, not on this receptor specifically: Tumors showed around 2.5-fold higher T cell density and higher clonality than adjacent normal breast tissue. Chain pairing and functional markers such as CD4, CD8 and FOXP3 were not captured by bulk genomic DNA sequencing of unsorted cells. Greater similarity was observed between blood and normal breast repertoires than between blood and tumor repertoires, and tumor was distinguished from normal in about 85% of the 16 patients when each tissue was compared with blood. The small cohort size prevented analysis by tumor subtype. Enriched TCRB sequences shared across patients were mostly commonly generated sequences, unlikely to play an important role in the tumor microenvironment.

Each sample was amplified in two independent genomic DNA replicates, using approximately 0.5 ug for blood and roughly 1.5 ug for tumor or normal breast. TCRB sequencing of genomic DNA was carried out with the ImmunoSeq Intro kit according to the manufacturer's instructions. Multiplex PCR ran 25 to 40 cycles with proprietary primers and spike-in control sequences for absolute quantification. An 87-bp fragment spanning the CDR3 and flanking V and J genes was sequenced with single-end 150-bp reads. Seven samples, with two replicates for each sample, were multiplexed per lane of an Illumina MiSeq using version 3.0 chemistry. In the original analysis: Raw data were processed with the vendor's proprietary pipeline, and both replicates were merged into a single result per sample. To define clonotypes, the study grouped productive rearrangements that shared the V-gene family, CDR3 amino acid sequence and J-gene segment. Clonality was calculated as 1 minus the normalized Shannon entropy (Pielou evenness) of TCRB abundances. T cell density was estimated by dividing total templates by the number of input cells inferred from the DNA input amount. Recon was used with default parameters to estimate total repertoire diversity and clonality. A clonotype counted as tumor-enriched if its abundance in tumor exceeded 0.1% and was at least 32-fold higher than its abundance in normal breast. Imported from immuneACCESS, the table was reduced by TCRdb to in-frame sequences with V and J called. These copies leave out some clones; in studies compared against another copy, an unresolved V gene accounts for under half, and the cause of the remainder is not known. V, J and clone size are taken as reported in that table, and D and trimming were inferred from the DNA itself. The sample records 25,000 to 35,000 clones, around 70% of which are singletons. The top ten clones comprise around a third of the sample.

The sample taken for sequencing was blood. The sequence derives from a person aged 50-59 years with breast cancer.

CDR3 region: CASSLTGTAYEAFF. The nucleotides are TGCGCCAGCAGCCTAACCGGGACAGCCTACGAAGCTTTCTTT. The rearrangement joined TRBV5-1 to TRBJ1-1; TRBD1 aligns with 7 central bases. The CDR3, cysteine through phenylalanine, is 14 amino acids long. The retained sequence is limited to the CDR3, 42 bases, with the frame set at the first base. The CDR1 and CDR2 encoded by the germline V gene are SGHRS and YFSETQ. Relative to germline, V is missing 4 bases and J is missing 8 bases, with 11 bases of the junction outside any gene match.